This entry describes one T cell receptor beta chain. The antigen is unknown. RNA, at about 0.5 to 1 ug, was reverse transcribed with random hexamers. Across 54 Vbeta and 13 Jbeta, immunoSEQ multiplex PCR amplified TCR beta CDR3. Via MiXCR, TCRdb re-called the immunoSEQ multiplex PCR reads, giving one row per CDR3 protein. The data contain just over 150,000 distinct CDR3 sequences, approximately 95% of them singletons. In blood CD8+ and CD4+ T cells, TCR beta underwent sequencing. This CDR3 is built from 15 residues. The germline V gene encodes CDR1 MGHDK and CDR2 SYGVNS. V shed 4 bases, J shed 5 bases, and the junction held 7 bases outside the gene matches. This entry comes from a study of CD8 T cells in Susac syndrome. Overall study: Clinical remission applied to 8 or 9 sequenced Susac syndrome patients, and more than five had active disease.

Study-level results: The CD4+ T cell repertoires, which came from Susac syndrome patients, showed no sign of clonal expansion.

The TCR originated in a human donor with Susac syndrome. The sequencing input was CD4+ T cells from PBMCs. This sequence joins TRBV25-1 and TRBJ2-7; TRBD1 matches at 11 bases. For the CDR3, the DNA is TGTGCCAGCAGTGCCGGACAGGGGGCGGGGGACGAGCAGTACTTC. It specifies CASSAGQGAGDEQYF.